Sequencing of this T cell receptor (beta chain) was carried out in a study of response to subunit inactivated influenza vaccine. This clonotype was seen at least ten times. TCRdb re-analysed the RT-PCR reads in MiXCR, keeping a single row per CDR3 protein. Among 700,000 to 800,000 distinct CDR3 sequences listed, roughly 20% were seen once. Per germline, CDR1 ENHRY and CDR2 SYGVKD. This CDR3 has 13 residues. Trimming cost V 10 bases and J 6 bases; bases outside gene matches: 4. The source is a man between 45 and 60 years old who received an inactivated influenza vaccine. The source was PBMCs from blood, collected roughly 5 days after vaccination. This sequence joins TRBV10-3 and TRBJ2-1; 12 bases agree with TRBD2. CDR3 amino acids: CATLAGGGNEQFF. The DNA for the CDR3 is TGTGCCACCCTAGCGGGGGGGGGCAATGAGCAGTTCTTC.